These 18 T cell receptor beta chains came from one sample sequenced in a study of neurological immune-mediated disorders. TCRdb independently ran MiXCR on the 5' RACE reads; one entry per CDR3 protein. The data show roughly 80,000 distinct CDR3 sequences, around 6% seen once. Noted time point: longitudinal time-point 2. The sample was PBMCs. The receptors originated from a woman in her sixties with multiple sclerosis.

There are many counts of this clonotype. The V and J genes are TRBV30 and TRBJ1-6; 8 nucleotides match TRBD1. In germline, CDR1 is GTSNPN, CDR2 SVGIG (reference sequence). This CDR3 comprises 15 residues. V lost 0 bases and J lost 5; bases outside the gene matches: 3. The CDR3 DNA is TGTGCCTGGAGTGTACCCAGGGGGCATAATTCACCCCTCCACTTT. Encoded protein: CAWSVPRGHNSPLHF.

This clonotype came up many times. The V gene is TRBV3-1, the J gene TRBJ2-3; D remains ambiguous. Trimming pared 6 bases from V and 2 bases from J, leaving 18 bases between. The CDR3 runs to 16 residues. The germline V gene encodes CDR1 LGHDT and CDR2 YNNKEL (reference sequence). CDR3 in DNA: TGTGCCAGCAGACGCAGACCGGGTGCCAACACAGATACGCAGTATTTT. Protein sequence: CASRRRPGANTDTQYF.

This clonotype was seen ten or more times. The rearrangement links TRBV20-1 to TRBJ2-1, with TRBD2 matching over 8 bases. Unmatched junction bases numbered 2, after V lost 4 bases and J lost 9 bases. Germline values: CDR1 DFQATT, CDR2 SNEGSKA (reference sequence). This CDR3 has 11 residues. CDR3 sequence (DNA): TGCAGTGCTATGGGACTAGTTGAGCAGTTCTTC. This encodes CSAMGLVEQFF.

This clonotype was detected ten times or more. The rearrangement joins TRBV4-1 to TRBJ1-5; 9 bases match TRBD1. CDR3 size: 15 residues. From germline, CDR1 is MGHRA and CDR2 YSYEKL. The ends lost 3 bases at V and 5 bases at J; junction bases unmatched: 5. CDR3 in amino acids: CASSQTGTGHQPQHF. The CDR3 coding sequence is TGCGCCAGCAGCCAGACTGGGACAGGGCATCAGCCCCAGCATTTT.

This clonotype was counted ten times or more. The V gene is TRBV12-3 or TRBV12-4, the J gene TRBJ1-2; 7 bases fit TRBD1. With V trimmed by 6 bases and J by 4 bases, 8 bases remained unmatched. This CDR3 contains 14 residues. Written as DNA, the CDR3 is TGTGCCAGCAGCCAACCAGACAGGGCCTATGGCTACACCTTC. Its translation is CASSQPDRAYGYTF.

J is TRBJ2-7 and V is TRBV3-1, with D hard to call. The CDR3 length is 15 residues. Germline values: CDR1 LGHDT, CDR2 YNNKEL (reference sequence). V lost 1 base and J 1 base, leaving 11 bases between the germline ends. The CDR3 spells CASSQVPGPSYEQYF. The CDR3 coding sequence is TGTGCCAGCAGCCAAGTACCCGGACCGTCCTACGAGCAGTACTTC.

Ten or more counts support this clonotype. This chain links TRBV21-1 with TRBJ2-5; the table gives TRBD2 as D, unverified against the DNA. TRBV21-1 is flagged as a pseudogene. This CDR3 spans 15 amino acids. CDR3 protein: CASSNIREGRETQYF. The DNA of the CDR3 is TGTGCCAGCAGCAATATAAGGGAGGGGAGGGAGACCCAGTACTTC.

This clonotype was counted at least ten times. This rearrangement joins TRBV6-6 to TRBJ1-3; D not certain. Trimming removed 4 bases at V and 0 bases at J, with 16 bases between. Per the germline V gene, CDR1 is MNHNY and CDR2 is SVGAGI (reference sequence). There are 17 residues in the CDR3. The CDR3 loop is CASSFQKGRTSGNTIYF. The CDR3, as DNA: TGTGCCAGCAGTTTCCAGAAAGGACGGACCTCTGGAAACACCATATATTTT.

The table lists this clonotype with many counts. The CDR3 here is CASSLAGGKTQYF. The CDR3 DNA sequence: TGCGCCAGCAGCTTGGCCGGAGGGAAGACCCAGTACTTC. J is TRBJ2-5 and V is TRBV5-1; D perhaps matches TRBD2 (6 bases). CDR3 length: 13 amino acids. Trimming removed 0 bases from V and 6 bases from J, with 9 bases in between. In germline, CDR1 is SGHRS, CDR2 YFSETQ.

Many counts were recorded for this clonotype. The chain couples TRBV5-5 to TRBJ2-2; the match to TRBD1 covers 9 bases. The V segment lost 7 bases and the J segment 4 bases; nucleotides outside the gene matches: 5. Germline CDR1 and CDR2: SGHKS and YYEKEE (reference sequence). CDR3 size: 14 residues. The CDR3 region has the DNA TGTGCCAGCGGACAGACAGGGGGCACCGGGGAGCTGTTTTTT. It encodes CASGQTGGTGELFF.

This clonotype was observed a few times. The V call is TRBV3-1, the J call TRBJ1-2; TRBD1 matches 8 bases. Trimming took 2 bases from V and 8 from J; bases not matched to a gene: 4. CDR1 and CDR2 (germline): LGHDT, YNNKEL (reference sequence). There are 13 residues in the CDR3. DNA for the CDR3: TGTGCCAGCAGCCAACAGGGGGCTGGAGGCTACACCTTC. It yields the protein CASSQQGAGGYTF.

V usage is TRBV18 and J usage is TRBJ2-3; D not certain. Trimming took 2 bases from V and 0 from J, leaving 12 bases between them. This CDR3 region has 16 residues. CDR1 KGHSH and CDR2 LQKENI come from the germline V gene. The chain's CDR3 is CASSPEDGTSTDTQYF. In DNA form, the CDR3 reads TGTGCCAGCTCACCAGAGGACGGTACTAGCACAGATACGCAGTATTTT.

At least ten counts were recorded for this clonotype. The chain employs TRBV5-1 and TRBJ2-5, with TRBD1 as a possible D gene (5 bases). V lost 0 bases and J 3 bases, leaving 6 bases between the germline ends. The CDR3 is 13 amino acids. Germline lookup yields CDR1 SGHRS and CDR2 YFSETQ. CDR3 sequence reads: CASSLGQKETQYF. In DNA form, the CDR3 reads TGCGCCAGCAGCTTGGGACAGAAAGAGACCCAGTACTTC. The full variable domain, completed using reference TRBV5-1 and TRBJ2-5, is KAGVTQTPRYLIKTRGQQVTLSCSPISGHRSVSWYQQTPGQGLQFLFEYFSETQRNKGNFPGRFSGRQFSNSRSEMNVSTLELGDSALYLCASSLGQKETQYFGPGTRLLVL.

This clonotype has ten or more counts. The genes are TRBV12-3 or TRBV12-4 and TRBJ2-7; tentatively, D is TRBD2 (7 bases). This CDR3 has 15 amino acids. V shed 2 bases and J shed 7 bases, with 18 bases lying between them. The DNA for the CDR3 is TGTGCCAGCAGTTTATTTCTAGGGGGGGCTACAGAGCAGTACTTC. Translated: CASSLFLGGATEQYF.

In this sample, this clonotype turned up a few times. This may arise from a read error, as a much more abundant clone is one base away. The V call is TRBV20-1, the J call TRBJ2-7; 7 bases match TRBD1. Trimming at V came to 5 bases and at J to 2 bases, leaving 6 bases not matched to a gene. This CDR3 has 13 residues. Germline loops: CDR1 DFQATT, CDR2 SNEGSKA (reference sequence). For the CDR3, the DNA is TGCAGTGCTCACCGGGACAGTACCTACGAGCAGTACTTC. It codes for CSAHRDSTYEQYF.

The rearrangement uses TRBV19 and TRBJ2-3; maybe TRBD2 (6 bases). Germline CDR1 and CDR2: LNHDA and SQIVND (reference sequence). CDR3 length: 18 amino acids. The germline V and J ends were trimmed by 2 bases and 2 bases, with 20 bases remaining between them. CDR3 DNA sequence: TGTGCCAGTAGTATACCCACCCCTGGGCGGGGATTCACAGATACGCAGTATTTT. Translating it yields CASSIPTPGRGFTDTQYF. The complete variable domain, with remaining parts taken from reference TRBV19 and TRBJ2-3, reads DGGITQSPKYLFRKEGQNVTLSCEQNLNHDAMYWYRQDPGQGLRLIYYSQIVNDFQKGDIAEGYSVSREKKESFPLTVTSAQKNPTAFYLCASSIPTPGRGFTDTQYFGPGTRLTVL.

This clonotype was recorded at least ten times. This chain uses TRBV28 with TRBJ2-3; 12 bases are a match to TRBD2. From germline, CDR1 is MDHEN and CDR2 SYDVKM. Germline trimming cut 3 bases from V and 1 base from J; bases unmatched to any gene: 2. CDR3 length: 16 residues. CDR3 bases: TGTGCCAGCAGTTTTCTAGCGGGGGGGGGCACAGATACGCAGTATTTT. Translated, it gives CASSFLAGGGTDTQYF.

At least ten counts were recorded for this clonotype. The chain combines TRBV18 with TRBJ2-7; 8 bases line up with TRBD1. This CDR3 spans 14 amino acids. V trimming: 4 bases; J trimming: 5 bases; junction bases outside the gene matches: 7. CDR1 is KGHSH, CDR2 LQKENI, per germline. CDR3: CASSLGQGRNEQYF. Here the CDR3 DNA reads TGTGCCAGCTCACTCGGACAGGGAAGGAACGAGCAGTACTTC.